The present T cell receptor beta chain was sequenced within a study of cytomegalovirus exposure and HLA in healthy donors (dated by TCRdb to the late 2010s). The study in broad terms: According to an earlier analysis of several hundred of the donors, roughly 180 million T cells yielded 117 million unique TCR beta sequences and about 300 Gb of sequence data. An early release covering about 600 HLA-typed donors comprised 250 to 350 gigabases of sequencing data and 85 million to 100 million unique TCR sequences. The genetic ancestry cluster associated with self-reported Caucasian donors included 80% to 90% of the roughly 400 genotyped donors. The study was designed to test whether signatures of past pathogen exposure could be identified by cataloging public T cell receptors. The T cell repertoires of 666 subjects were profiled by immunosequencing and related to cytomegalovirus serostatus. A separate validation cohort of about 110 different subjects was used in addition to the roughly 700-subject first cohort. The study combined high-throughput TCR immunosequencing, statistical association of individual TCRs with disease status, and machine learning to predict cytomegalovirus infection status. A later analysis re-analyzed previously published TCR beta repertoires from roughly 600 donors and added high-resolution HLA genotyping to study TCR occurrence patterns. The later analysis used no new phenotypic data to find candidate immune exposures, relying instead on TCR beta sequences and their occurrence across donors. An earlier analysis of around 540 of the donors applied high-throughput TCR beta sequencing to assess whether each TCR beta V gene segment acted as functional or pseudogenic. Donor age, sex, ethnicity and CMV serostatus were compiled together with the repertoire data. A later genetic analysis took genome-wide SNP genotypes for about 55% of the roughly 670 donors and used that subset as a discovery cohort. Every discovery cohort repertoire had been produced on one sequencing platform. Class I and class II HLA loci were covered by the typing at four-digit resolution. Typing coverage differed by locus: A, B, C, DRB1 and DQB1 were typed in roughly 629-640 donors, DQA1 in around 500, DPA1 in 600 to 610, and DPB1 in approximately 450. Because of strong linkage in the cohort, roughly five DR-DQ haplotypes were treated as single units for association and clustering. Among about 360 genotyped donors of the cohort, an average of around 240,000 unique TCR beta nucleotide sequences were sequenced per donor, around 20% of them non-productive.

Notes on this clone: Its antigen is still unknown. Per-base quality was not reported, and no clone a single base away is much larger than it.

The CDR3, from cysteine to phenylalanine, totals 17 residues. The read is trimmed to its CDR3 DNA, 51 bases read in frame from base 1. V is cut by 0 bases and J by 4 bases, and the space between the germline ends is 16 bases. The cohort was made up of hundreds of healthy bone marrow donors. Cohort members were all nominally healthy when sampled, although unrecorded immune exposures were likely present. The donor tested CMV seronegative and was one of the 352 seronegative cohort members. Every donor gave a peripheral blood sample, and the peripheral blood mononuclear cells from that sample were used for TCR beta sequencing. Genomic DNA was extracted from the blood cell samples with the Qiagen DNeasy Blood Extraction Kit. Beyond this particular receptor, the publication reports: Because HLA typing was missing for some donors at each locus, association tests included only the typed subset. In a later genetic analysis, a missense DCLRE1C variant was associated with V-gene and J-gene trimming of TCR beta chains, and the association was replicated in an independent cohort. According to a later analysis, parvovirus B19, influenza, CMV and Epstein-Barr virus appeared linked to several top co-occurrence clusters. Because counts were too low, 15 to 20 rarely observed V segments, including chromosome 9 orphons, were excluded from the earlier analysis of some 540 of the donors. The only immune exposure information available for the cohort was CMV serostatus. When HLA alleles, especially DR and DQ, strongly co-occurred, attributing TCR associations to individual alleles was difficult. In vitro tests confirmed that a few of the cytomegalovirus-associated TCR beta chains recognize cytomegalovirus antigens. According to a later analysis, most CMV-associated TCR beta chains appeared to be HLA-restricted, and the HLA associations seemed to be driven largely by CMV exposure. Correlated functional status among segregating V segments might be attributable to linkage disequilibrium, but an unknown experimental factor could not be ruled out. The authors suggested that the approach could potentially be extended to other disease states and immunological phenotypes. In the study, 164 TCR beta chains were listed as associated with cytomegalovirus. A cluster of highly shared sequence variants was judged likely to be a technical artifact of the sequencing pipeline. Some IMGT-functional V segments, including TRBV6-2 and TRBV6-3, could not be told apart with the 87-base-pair reads, so those segments were excluded. A further reported finding was that TCR beta sequences accurately predicted the HLA-A and HLA-B alleles for most subjects in the first cohort. Compared with equally common non-associated chains, HLA-associated TCR beta chains in a later analysis were more clonally expanded and had lower generation probabilities. Only TCR beta chains were sequenced in this cohort, and the absence of alpha or paired-chain data limited detectable features. In a later analysis, TCR association rates were found to vary across HLA loci, with the most associated TCRs seen for DRB1 alleles and the fewest for HLA-C alleles. Broadly in line with IMGT annotations, most TCR beta V segments showed up in productive rearrangements about 87% or about 30% of the time in an earlier analysis of about 500 of the donors. The classifier was reported to diagnose cytomegalovirus status with high specificity and sensitivity in both the original and validation cohorts. In a later analysis, over 15,000 TCR beta sequences were associated with specific HLA alleles at a false discovery rate of 0.05. A later genetic analysis reported fewer N-insertions in productive TCRs among donors in an Asian-associated ancestry cluster than the approximately 700-donor mean. Presence/absence analyses assumed roughly uniform sequencing depth across donors, an assumption that may not hold. Most TCR sequences were seen in very few donors, while some public TCRs were found in many individuals.

The library was built by means of the immunoSEQ multiplex PCR assay. A mixture of 60 forward primers for TCR Vbeta segments and 13 reverse primers for TCR Jbeta segments was used in the multiplex PCR. A multiplex PCR assay on genomic DNA amplified the CDR3 region of rearranged TCR beta genes. On the Illumina HiSeq System, the amplified TCR beta libraries were sequenced as 87-base-pair reads. On the study's bioinformatics: A later analysis tallied 75 million to 85 million unique TCR beta chains across the roughly 610 repertoires, and approximately 9.9 million of those chains were shared by two or more donors. Raw reads were error-corrected and collapsed into unique sequences by a nearest-neighbor algorithm in which closely related sequences were merged to remove PCR and sequencing errors. V, D and J gene segments were assigned by aligning CDR3 sequences to IMGT reference sequences. Each retained sequence needed at least a six-nucleotide match to both a V gene segment and a J gene segment. Rearrangements were classified as productive when the CDR3 lacked stop codons and remained in frame with V and J, and all other rearrangements were classified as non-productive. Following IMGT convention, CDR3 was defined as the stretch from the second conserved V-encoded cysteine to the conserved J-encoded phenylalanine. The earlier analysis of some 540 of the donors excluded any sequence lacking an unambiguous match to a single V gene segment. An earlier analysis of roughly 590 of the donors called V segments functional above 56.7% productive rearrangements and segregating when the between-donor standard deviation exceeded 5%. A statistical classification framework was developed to diagnose cytomegalovirus status using the catalog of TCR beta chain sequences. In a later analysis, V and J genes were assigned by comparing TCR nucleotide sequences against IMGT/GENE-DB human TR gene sequences. The TCRdist pipeline was used in a later analysis to assign CDR3 sequences and most-parsimonious VDJ recombination scenarios. A later analysis defined each TCR beta chain by its CDR3 amino acid sequence plus V-gene family, and excluded reads lacking a unique V-gene family. A later analysis removed over 500 highly shared, low-generation-probability nucleotide sequences to deal with suspected cross-contamination and a sequencing artifact. For each public chain, a later analysis derived a clonal expansion index from normalized ranks of inferred template counts within each repertoire. Generation probabilities in a later analysis came from a VDJ recombination model fitted to out-of-frame rearrangements, and those results were checked against IGoR. In a later analysis, hypergeometric tests were used to score TCR-TCR, TCR-HLA and TCR-CMV co-occurrence, with a repertoire-size bias correction applied to TCR pairs. A later analysis estimated false discovery rates by permuting HLA or CMV assignments 20 times. A later analysis grouped co-occurring TCRs with DBSCAN, adding TCRdist sequence similarity when clustering within HLA-allele-positive subsets. For co-occurrence clustering, repertoires with fewer than 30,000 or more than 120,000 public chains were excluded, along with several repertoires with anomalous nucleotide sharing. TCRdb mirrors the immuneACCESS table, restricted to in-frame sequences. Some clones are absent from its copies; in checked studies, under half trace to an unresolved V gene, and the reason for the others is unknown. V and J calls and clone size follow that table, whereas D and trimming were derived from the DNA. Within this sample are around 110,000 clones, with 55% to 70% of them counted one time only. Of the sample, around 2.2% falls within the top ten clones.

The rearranged segments are TRBV23-1 and TRBJ2-1, with a tentative D gene TRBD2 over 6 matching bases. Being an ORF, TRBV23-1 has a function that is uncertain. This receptor was identified in a woman aged 30 to 39 in good health and CMV-seronegative. Sequenced sample: PBMCs. The CDR3 region has the sequence CASSQSREPREYNEQFF. The nucleotide sequence reads TGCGCCAGCAGTCAATCCCGGGAGCCACGGGAATACAATGAGCAGTTCTTC.